The 19 T cell receptor beta chains below were found in one sample sequenced in a study of technical replicates of blood from several donors. The data were produced by immunoSEQ multiplex PCR, yet TCRdb's version contains in-frame clones alone and is incomplete. The table shows tens of thousands of clones, with 90% to 95% occurring only once. The sequencing input was T cells isolated from PBMCs. These receptors were taken from a human donor in good health.

The genes are TRBV6-5 and TRBJ1-1, with D perhaps matching TRBD1 (6 bases). The CDR3 is made up of 15 amino acids. Trimming cost V 4 bases and J 1 base, with 13 bases left between them. Per germline, CDR1 MNHEY and CDR2 SVGAGI. The CDR3 reads CASSFRGGRNTEAFF. CDR3 DNA: TGTGCCAGCAGTTTCAGGGGAGGGCGGAACACTGAAGCTTTCTTT.

The V call is TRBV11-2, the J call TRBJ2-7, with 12 nucleotides matching TRBD2. Germline CDR1 is SGHAT and CDR2 is FQNNGV. The length of the CDR3 is 15 residues. J was trimmed by 1 base and V by 5 bases; bases with no gene match: 3. For the CDR3, the DNA is TGTGCCAGCAGCATGGGGACTAGCGGGTCCTACGAGCAGTACTTC. As protein: CASSMGTSGSYEQYF.

The chain is built from TRBV9 and TRBJ1-2; 8 nucleotides line up with TRBD1. The CDR3 totals 17 residues. The V gene end was trimmed by 4 bases and the J gene end by 4 bases; junction bases not matched to a gene: 15. Looked up from germline, CDR1 is SGDLS and CDR2 is YYNGEE. The CDR3 sequence is CASSTPTGEGVGYGYTF. The DNA of the CDR3 is TGTGCCAGCAGCACCCCGACAGGGGAGGGTGTGGGCTATGGCTACACCTTC.

This clone was detected only once. V and J are TRBV6-5 and TRBJ2-1; TRBD2 aligns across 8 bases. J gave up 10 bases and V 2 bases, and 13 bases lay outside the gene matches. The CDR3 has 16 residues. The germline V gene encodes CDR1 MNHEY and CDR2 SVGAGI. CDR3 sequence (DNA): TGTGCCAGCAGTTACCACCCCACTAGCGGAGAACGGGAGCAGTTCTTC. Its protein product is CASSYHPTSGEREQFF.

This chain joins TRBV5-8 and TRBJ2-3; D is possibly TRBD1 (6 bases). Germline-derived CDR1 and CDR2 are SGHTS and YDEGEE. This CDR3 has 14 residues. V lost 0 bases to trimming and J lost 4 bases, with 9 bases between them. CDR3 loop: CASSLVRGPDTQYF. The DNA of the CDR3 is TGTGCCAGCAGCTTGGTCAGGGGCCCAGATACGCAGTATTTT.

This chain links TRBV7-9 with TRBJ2-7; the D gene is possibly TRBD2 (5 bases). The CDR3 is made up of 13 amino acids. Germline lookup yields CDR1 SEHNR and CDR2 FQNEAQ (reference sequence). Trimming cost V 5 bases and J 2 bases, with 10 bases left between them. CDR3 nucleotides: TGTGCCAGCAGCCCATCGGGGACCTACGAGCAGTACTTC. This translates into CASSPSGTYEQYF.

The chain combines TRBV5-1 with TRBJ1-5; 8 nucleotides align to TRBD1. The CDR3 covers 16 residues. In germline, CDR1 is SGHRS, CDR2 YFSETQ. V dropped 0 bases and J dropped 4; count of bases not matched to a gene: 6. CDR3 residues: CASSLDGDRTNQPQHF. The CDR3 DNA sequence: TGCGCCAGCAGCTTGGACGGGGACAGGACTAATCAGCCCCAGCATTTT. The whole variable domain, filled in from reference TRBV5-1 and TRBJ1-5, reads KAGVTQTPRYLIKTRGQQVTLSCSPISGHRSVSWYQQTPGQGLQFLFEYFSETQRNKGNFPGRFSGRQFSNSRSEMNVSTLELGDSALYLCASSLDGDRTNQPQHFGDGTRLSIL.

V usage is TRBV15 and J usage is TRBJ2-5; TRBD1 is a possible D gene (5 bases). V was trimmed by 3 bases and J by 3 bases, leaving 14 bases between them. The CDR3 runs to 15 residues. Germline V gene lookup returns CDR1 LNHNV and CDR2 YYDKDF (reference sequence). CDR3 in amino acids: CATSRYPRVEETQYF. As DNA, the CDR3 is TGTGCCACCAGCAGGTACCCCAGGGTAGAAGAGACCCAGTACTTC.

The rearrangement links TRBV5-1 to TRBJ2-7, with D perhaps matching TRBD2 (5 bases). Germline CDR1 and CDR2: SGHRS and YFSETQ. The CDR3 has 16 amino acids. Deletions cut 0 bases from V and 0 bases from J, with 13 bases between. The CDR3 bases are TGCGCCAGCAGCTTGGCGGCGGGTCCTTACTCCTACGAGCAGTACTTC. Translation: CASSLAAGPYSYEQYF.

J is TRBJ1-2 and V is TRBV2, with 7 bases lining up with TRBD1. This CDR3 contains 13 residues. CDR1 and CDR2 from the germline V gene are SNHLY and FYNNEI. V trimming: 6 bases; J trimming: 3 bases; junction bases outside the gene matches: 4. The CDR3 here is CASSGDSYYGYTF. CDR3 in DNA: TGTGCCAGCAGCGGGGACAGCTACTATGGCTACACCTTC.

This rearrangement joins TRBV6-1 to TRBJ1-5; D not resolved. The V end lost 6 bases, the J end lost 0 bases, and 6 bases lay between the germline ends. The CDR3 is 13 residues long. CDR1 MNHNS and CDR2 SASEGT come from the germline V gene. The CDR3 sequence is CASRLNSNQPQHF. Here the CDR3 DNA reads TGTGCCAGCAGACTAAATAGCAATCAGCCCCAGCATTTT.

CDR3 residues: CASSAGQGPYSNQPQHF. CDR3 sequence (DNA): TGTGCCAGCAGTGCGGGACAGGGACCCTATAGCAATCAGCCCCAGCATTTT. The chain combines TRBV6-1 with TRBJ1-5; TRBD1 matches at 9 bases. V lost 4 bases and J lost 0; bases outside the gene matches: 7. This CDR3 has 17 amino acids. Germline V gene lookup returns CDR1 MNHNS and CDR2 SASEGT.

This sequence joins TRBV19 and TRBJ1-2; D is undetermined. Germline CDR1 and CDR2: LNHDA and SQIVND (reference sequence). V lost 6 bases to trimming and J lost 0 bases, with 5 bases between them. The CDR3 runs 12 residues. DNA for the CDR3: TGTGCCAGTAGCCCAGCTAACTATGGCTACACCTTC. It specifies CASSPANYGYTF.

The genes are TRBV2 and TRBJ2-1; tentatively, D is TRBD2 (5 bases). With 2 bases removed from V and 7 bases from J, the gap between germline ends came to 15 bases. The CDR3 loop spans 15 amino acids. Germline V lookup: CDR1 SNHLY, CDR2 FYNNEI. The CDR3 nucleotides read TGTGCCAGCAGTGAACTGGTGGACCGCGGGAATGAGCAGTTCTTC. It encodes CASSELVDRGNEQFF.

Here the CDR3 DNA reads TGCGCCAGCAGCTTCCCGGACAGGGCCACCGGGGAGCTGTTTTTT. Translating it yields CASSFPDRATGELFF. V usage is TRBV5-1 and J usage is TRBJ2-2; 8 bases are shared with TRBD1. V trimming: 2 bases; J trimming: 4 bases; junction bases outside the gene matches: 4. Germline V CDR1 and CDR2: SGHRS, YFSETQ. The CDR3 is 15 residues long. The full variable domain, in which reference TRBV5-1 and TRBJ2-2 provide the parts outside the CDR3, is KAGVTQTPRYLIKTRGQQVTLSCSPISGHRSVSWYQQTPGQGLQFLFEYFSETQRNKGNFPGRFSGRQFSNSRSEMNVSTLELGDSALYLCASSFPDRATGELFFGEGSRLTVL.

The chain couples TRBV27 to TRBJ2-1, with 8 bases identical to TRBD2. The trim removed 6 bases at V and 5 bases at J, leaving 3 bases unmatched. The CDR3 is made up of 13 amino acids. Germline CDR1 MNHEY, CDR2 SMNVEV (reference sequence). Written as DNA, the CDR3 is TGTGCCAGCAGGAGACTAGCGAACAATGAGCAGTTCTTC. This sequence encodes CASRRLANNEQFF.

The V and J genes are TRBV6-5 and TRBJ1-2; 8 nucleotides match TRBD1. The CDR3 consists of 15 residues. The ends lost 0 bases at V and 8 bases at J; junction bases unmatched: 8. The V gene's germline CDR1 is MNHEY and CDR2 SVGAGI. Written as DNA, the CDR3 is TGTGCCAGCAGTTACTCGAGCACAGGGGGAGAAGGCTACACCTTC. This translates into CASSYSSTGGEGYTF.

The table lists this clone with a count of one. The V call is TRBV19, the J call TRBJ1-1; tentative D call: TRBD1 (5 bases). Trimming cost V 7 bases and J 0 bases, with 12 bases left between them. Germline values: CDR1 LNHDA, CDR2 SQIVND (reference sequence). The CDR3 sequence is 14 residues long. The CDR3 loop reads CASKNRGMNTEAFF. As DNA, the CDR3 is TGTGCCAGTAAGAATCGGGGGATGAACACTGAAGCTTTCTTT.

The chain has TRBV4-1 and TRBJ2-1; no reliable D call. Germline values: CDR1 MGHRA, CDR2 YSYEKL. The CDR3 runs to 14 residues. Trimming shortened V by 1 base and J by 3 bases, and 7 bases separated the two germline ends. CDR3 nucleotide sequence: TGCGCCAGCAGCCAAGGATCGGGCTACAATGAGCAGTTCTTC. Translating gives CASSQGSGYNEQFF.